This T cell receptor delta chain derives from a study of gamma-delta chains in newborns, infants, children. Whole-study context: Microbial exposure reportedly drives polyclonal innate γδ T cell expansion after birth.

TCRdb reanalysed the reads with CATT. This sample has about 4,200 delta-chain clones, with roughly 14% found just once. In this sample, this clone is large (0.1 to 1%). The germline V gene encodes CDR1 GEAIGNYY and CDR2 EKD. V lost 5 bases, J lost 4 bases, and 19 bases stayed unmatched. This CDR3 has 19 amino acids. This chain joins TRDV2 and TRDJ1, with TRDD3 matching over 12 bases. The sequence came from a child who was a newborn, infant or young child, either healthy, febrile or measles-vaccinated (not recorded which). The sample was blood. The CDR3 coding sequence is TGTGCCTGTGTCGCCCTTCCCGTTAAACTGGGGGATACCAGCGATAAACTCATCTTT. Translation: CACVALPVKLGDTSDKLIF.